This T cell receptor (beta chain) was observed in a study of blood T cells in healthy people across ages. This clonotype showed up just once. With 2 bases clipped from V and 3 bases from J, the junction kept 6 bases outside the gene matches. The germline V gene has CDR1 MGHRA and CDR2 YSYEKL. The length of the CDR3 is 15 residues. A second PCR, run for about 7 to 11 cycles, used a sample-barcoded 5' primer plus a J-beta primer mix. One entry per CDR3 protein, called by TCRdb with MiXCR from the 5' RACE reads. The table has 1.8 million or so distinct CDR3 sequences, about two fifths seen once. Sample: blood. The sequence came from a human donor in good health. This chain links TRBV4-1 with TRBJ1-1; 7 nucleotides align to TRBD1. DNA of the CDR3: TGCGCCAGCAGCCAAACGAGACAGGGAGACACTGAAGCTTTCTTT. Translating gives CASSQTRQGDTEAFF.